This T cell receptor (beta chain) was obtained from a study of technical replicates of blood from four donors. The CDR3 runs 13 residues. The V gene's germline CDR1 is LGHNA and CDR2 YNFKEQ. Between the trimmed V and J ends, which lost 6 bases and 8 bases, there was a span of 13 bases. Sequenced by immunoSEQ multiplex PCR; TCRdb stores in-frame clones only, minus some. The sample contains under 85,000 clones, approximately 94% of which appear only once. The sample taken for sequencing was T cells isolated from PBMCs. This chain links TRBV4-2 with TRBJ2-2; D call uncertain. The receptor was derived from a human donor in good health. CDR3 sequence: CASSRDFLGELFF. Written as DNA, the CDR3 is TGTGCCAGCAGTCGAGACTTCTTAGGGGAGCTGTTTTTT.